The source of this T cell receptor beta chain is a study of shared clonotypes between healthy human individuals. Study-wide results and limits: Sorted-subset sequencing was shown by rarefaction to be incomplete despite large depth.

There are 17 residues in the CDR3. Trimming took 2 bases from V and 0 from J, leaving 18 bases between them. CDR1 SGHKS and CDR2 YYEKEE come from the germline V gene (reference sequence). The repertoire was sequenced with immunoSEQ multiplex PCR; TCRdb's copy has only in-frame clones and lacks some. Of fewer than 700,000 clones in the sample, approximately 96% were seen once. A word on this clone: As yet, its antigen is unknown.

Naive CD8 isolation took CD45RO-negative cells positively selected for CCR7 and excluded terminally differentiated effector memory CD45RA+ cells. There were no recent acute infections or vaccinations among the donors, who were healthy HIV-negative adults. The genes are TRBV5-5 and TRBJ2-7, with a possible D match to TRBD2 (6 bases). The TCR was taken from a woman aged 25-40 years in good health. The specimen was naive CD8+ T cells sorted from blood. The DNA for the CDR3 is TGTGCCAGCAGCTTCCTCGAGGCGGGGCGGAGCTCCTACGAGCAGTACTTC. Residues: CASSFLEAGRSSYEQYF.